The TCR beta chain described here comes from a study of graft-versus-host responses after intestinal transplantation. Study-wide context: Once they had received anti-thymocyte globulin induction, all recipients took tacrolimus and steroids for roughly three years.

V was pared by 0 bases and J by 6 bases, with 12 bases between. Germline lookup yields CDR1 LNHDA and CDR2 SQIVND (reference sequence). The CDR3 has 15 amino acids. Turning to this clone: Its target is not known.

The repertoire was sequenced with immunoSEQ multiplex PCR; TCRdb's copy has only in-frame clones and lacks some. The data contain over 80,000 clones, around 92% of them seen just once; the ten biggest clones take up approximately 0.18%. Sequencing was performed on unstimulated CD4+ T cells sorted from spleen or lymph node cells, taken before transplant. This TCR derives from a human donor who was the organ donor for an intestinal transplant. The chain has TRBV19 and TRBJ1-5; a possible D gene is TRBD1 (5 bases). CDR3 sequence: CASSIDSVRVQPQHF. In DNA form, the CDR3 reads TGTGCCAGTAGTATAGATTCGGTCAGGGTTCAGCCCCAGCATTTT.